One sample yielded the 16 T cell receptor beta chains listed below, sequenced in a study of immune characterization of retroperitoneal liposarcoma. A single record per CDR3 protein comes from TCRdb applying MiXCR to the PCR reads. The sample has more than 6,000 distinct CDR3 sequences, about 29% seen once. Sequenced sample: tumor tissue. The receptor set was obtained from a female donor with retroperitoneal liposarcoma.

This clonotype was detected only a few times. The CDR3 loop is CASSYRGLAGASAKNIQYF. The DNA of the CDR3 is TGTGCCAGCAGTTACCGTGGACTAGCGGGAGCCTCAGCCAAAAACATTCAGTACTTC. The chain has TRBV6-6 and TRBJ2-4, with 13 bases aligning to TRBD2. Per germline, CDR1 MNHNY and CDR2 SVGAGI (reference sequence). V was clipped by 2 bases and J by 0 bases; unmatched bases: 7. The CDR3 length is 19 residues.

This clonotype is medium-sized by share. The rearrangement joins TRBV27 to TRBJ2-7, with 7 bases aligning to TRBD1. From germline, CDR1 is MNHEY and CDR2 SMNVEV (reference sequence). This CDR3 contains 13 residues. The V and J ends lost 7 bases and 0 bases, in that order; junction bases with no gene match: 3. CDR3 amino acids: CASIGTVSYEQYF. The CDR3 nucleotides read TGTGCCAGCATCGGGACAGTCTCCTACGAGCAGTACTTC.

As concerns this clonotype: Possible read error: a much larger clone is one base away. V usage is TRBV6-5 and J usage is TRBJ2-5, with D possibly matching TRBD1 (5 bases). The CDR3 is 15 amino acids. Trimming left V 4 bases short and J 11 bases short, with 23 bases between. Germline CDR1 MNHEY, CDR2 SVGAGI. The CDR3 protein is CASSSDQGFHNEQYF. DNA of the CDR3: TGTGCCAGCAGTTCGGACCAGGGTTTCCACAATGAGCAGTACTTC.

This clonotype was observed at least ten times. The CDR3 DNA is TGTGCCACCAGTGAACCCCTGGAAGAGACCCAGTACTTC. It specifies CATSEPLEETQYF. The rearrangement links TRBV24-1 to TRBJ2-5; unclear D gene. This CDR3 spans 13 amino acids. V shed 4 bases and J shed 3 bases, with 8 bases lying between them. Germline lookup yields CDR1 KGHDR and CDR2 SFDVKD.

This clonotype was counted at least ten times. In DNA form, the CDR3 reads TGTGCTAGTGGTCCCCTATATGGCTACACCTTC. Amino acid sequence: CASGPLYGYTF. This chain links TRBV12-5 with TRBJ1-2; D is unclear. From germline, CDR1 is LGHNT and CDR2 FRNRAP. This CDR3 spans 11 amino acids. Deletions cut 5 bases from V and 5 bases from J, with 6 bases between.

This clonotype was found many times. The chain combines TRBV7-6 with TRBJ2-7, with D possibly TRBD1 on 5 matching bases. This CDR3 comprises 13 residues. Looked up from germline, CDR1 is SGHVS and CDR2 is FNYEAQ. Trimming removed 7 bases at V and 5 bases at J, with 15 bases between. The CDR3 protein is CASTPTALDEQYF. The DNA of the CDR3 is TGTGCCAGCACCCCGACAGCTCTGGACGAGCAGTACTTC.

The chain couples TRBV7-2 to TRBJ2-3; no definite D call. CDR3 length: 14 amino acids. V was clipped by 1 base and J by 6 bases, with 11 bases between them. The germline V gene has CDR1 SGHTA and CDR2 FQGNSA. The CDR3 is CASSLVAVGDTQYF. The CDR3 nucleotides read TGTGCCAGCAGCTTAGTGGCTGTAGGGGATACGCAGTATTTT. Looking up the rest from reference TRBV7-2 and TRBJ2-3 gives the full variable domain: GAGVSQSPSNKVTEKGKDVELRCDPISGHTALYWYRQSLGQGLEFLIYFQGNSAPDKSGLPSDRFSAERTGGSVSTLTIQRTQQEDSAVYLCASSLVAVGDTQYFGPGTRLTVL.

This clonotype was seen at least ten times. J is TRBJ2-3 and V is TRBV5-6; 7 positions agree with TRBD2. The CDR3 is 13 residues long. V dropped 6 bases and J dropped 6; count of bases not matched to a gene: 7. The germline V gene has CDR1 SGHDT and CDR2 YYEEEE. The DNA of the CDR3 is TGTGCCAGCACCCAGCGGGATGGGGATACGCAGTATTTT. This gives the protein CASTQRDGDTQYF. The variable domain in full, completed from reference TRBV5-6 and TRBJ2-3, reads DAGVTQSPTHLIKTRGQQVTLRCSPKSGHDTVSWYQQALGQGPQFIFQYYEEEERQRGNFPDRFSGHQFPNYSSELNVNALLLGDSALYLCASTQRDGDTQYFGPGTRLTVL.

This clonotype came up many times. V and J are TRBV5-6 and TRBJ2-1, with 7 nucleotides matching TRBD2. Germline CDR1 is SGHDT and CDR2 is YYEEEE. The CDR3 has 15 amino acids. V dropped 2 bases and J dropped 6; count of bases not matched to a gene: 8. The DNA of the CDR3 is TGTGCCAGCAGCTTAGCCGGGGCTAGCGGCAATGAGCAGTTCTTC. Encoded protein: CASSLAGASGNEQFF.

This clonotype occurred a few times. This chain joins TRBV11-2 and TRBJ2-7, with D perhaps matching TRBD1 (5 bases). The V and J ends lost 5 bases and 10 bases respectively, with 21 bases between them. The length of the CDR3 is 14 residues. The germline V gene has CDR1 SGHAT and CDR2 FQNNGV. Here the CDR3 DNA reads TGTGCCAGCAGCACGCAAAGGACACGGAAAGGACAGTACTTC. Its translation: CASSTQRTRKGQYF. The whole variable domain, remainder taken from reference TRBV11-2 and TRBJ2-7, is EAGVAQSPRYKIIEKRQSVAFWCNPISGHATLYWYQQILGQGPKLLIQFQNNGVVDDSQLPKDRFSAERLKGVDSTLKIQPAKLEDSAVYLCASSTQRTRKGQYFGPGTRLTVT.

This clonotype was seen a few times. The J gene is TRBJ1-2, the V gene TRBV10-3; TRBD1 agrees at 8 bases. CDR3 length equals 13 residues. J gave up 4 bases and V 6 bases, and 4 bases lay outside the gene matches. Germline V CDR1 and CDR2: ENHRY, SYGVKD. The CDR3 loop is CAISDDRGYGYTF. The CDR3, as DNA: TGTGCCATCAGCGACGACAGGGGCTATGGCTACACCTTC.

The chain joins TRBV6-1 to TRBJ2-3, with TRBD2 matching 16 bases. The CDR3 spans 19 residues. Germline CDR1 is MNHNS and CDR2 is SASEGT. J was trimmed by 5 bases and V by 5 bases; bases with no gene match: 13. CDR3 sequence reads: CASSTLPGLAGGPRDTQYF. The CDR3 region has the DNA TGTGCCAGCAGTACCCTCCCGGGACTAGCGGGGGGGCCGAGAGATACGCAGTATTTT.

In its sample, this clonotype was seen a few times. CDR3 in DNA: TGTGCCAGCAGCGTACCCGGGTACTCTGGAGAGCAGTACTTC. This translates into CASSVPGYSGEQYF. V and J are TRBV11-1 and TRBJ2-5, with unresolved D. Germline V gene data show CDR1 as SGHAT and CDR2 as FQDESV (reference sequence). This CDR3 spans 14 amino acids. The V and J ends lost 5 bases and 11 bases respectively, with 21 bases between them.

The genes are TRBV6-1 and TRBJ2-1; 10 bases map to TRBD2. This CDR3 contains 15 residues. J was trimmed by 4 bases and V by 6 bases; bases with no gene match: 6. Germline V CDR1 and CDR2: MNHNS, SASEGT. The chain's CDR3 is CASRGGTSVYNEQFF. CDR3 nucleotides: TGTGCCAGCAGAGGAGGGACTAGCGTATACAATGAGCAGTTCTTC.

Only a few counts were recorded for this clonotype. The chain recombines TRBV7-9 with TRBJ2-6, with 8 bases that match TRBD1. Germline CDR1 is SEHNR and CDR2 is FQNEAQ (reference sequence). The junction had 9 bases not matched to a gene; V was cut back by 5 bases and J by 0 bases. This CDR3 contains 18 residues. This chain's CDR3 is CASSLKQGGRSGANVLTF. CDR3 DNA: TGTGCCAGCAGCCTAAAACAGGGGGGCCGCTCTGGGGCCAACGTCCTGACTTTC.

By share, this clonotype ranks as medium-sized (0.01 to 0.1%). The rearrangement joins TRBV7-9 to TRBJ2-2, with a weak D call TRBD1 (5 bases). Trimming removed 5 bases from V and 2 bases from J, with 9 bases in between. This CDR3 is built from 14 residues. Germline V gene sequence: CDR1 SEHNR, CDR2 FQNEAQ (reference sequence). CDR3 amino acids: CASSPTENTGELFF. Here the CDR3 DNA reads TGTGCCAGCAGCCCGACAGAAAACACCGGGGAGCTGTTTTTT. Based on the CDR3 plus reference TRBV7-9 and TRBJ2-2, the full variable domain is DTGVSQNPRHKITKRGQNVTFRCDPISEHNRLYWYRQTLGQGPEFLTYFQNEAQLEKSRLLSDRFSAERPKGSFSTLEIQRTEQGDSAMYLCASSPTENTGELFFGEGSRLTVL.